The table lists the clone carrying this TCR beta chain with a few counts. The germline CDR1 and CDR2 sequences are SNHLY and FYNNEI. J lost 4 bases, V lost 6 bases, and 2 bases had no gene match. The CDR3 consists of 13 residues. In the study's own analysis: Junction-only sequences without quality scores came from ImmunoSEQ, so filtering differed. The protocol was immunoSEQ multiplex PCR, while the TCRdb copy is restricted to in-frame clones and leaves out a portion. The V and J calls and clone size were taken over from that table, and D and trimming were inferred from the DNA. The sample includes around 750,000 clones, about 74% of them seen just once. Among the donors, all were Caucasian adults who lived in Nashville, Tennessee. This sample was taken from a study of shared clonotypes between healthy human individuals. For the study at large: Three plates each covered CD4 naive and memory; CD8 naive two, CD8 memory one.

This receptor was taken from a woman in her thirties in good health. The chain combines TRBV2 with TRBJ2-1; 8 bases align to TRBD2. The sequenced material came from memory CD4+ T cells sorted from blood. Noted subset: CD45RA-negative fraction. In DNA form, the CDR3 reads TGTGCCAGCAGGGGCGGGGGGTACAATGAGCAGTTCTTC. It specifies CASRGGGYNEQFF.